The 29 T cell receptor beta chains given below trace back to one sample, sequenced in a study of CD8+ T cells in alopecia areata. cDNA serving as the sequencing template came from extracted, reverse transcribed RNA. Profiling relied on immunoSEQ multiplex PCR, and the TCRdb table lists in-frame clones only, not all of them. The sample has some 120,000 clones, none seen only once. The specimen was lesional skin. The receptors stem from a C3H/HeJ mouse with alopecia areata. The mouse line has the MHC haplotype H2-k.

This clone has a handful of counts. Germline and genes: mouse. The sequence runs out 4 residues before the end of the CDR3; the remainder is reconstructed from the germline J gene. V gene TRBV13-3 combines with J gene TRBJ2-7; 10 bases are a match to TRBD1. CDR3 length: 14 residues. Germline V gene lookup returns CDR1 NNHDY and CDR2 SYVADS. The covered CDR3 bases are TGTGCCAGCAGCCCTGGGACAGGGGAGCAT. Its protein is CASSPGTGEH. The whole CDR3 region reads CASSPGTGEHEQYF.

To note about this clone: Mouse names are used for the genes. Coverage ceases 4 residues before the CDR3 finishes, and the germline J gene fills in the end. V and J are TRBV19 and TRBJ2-1; 7 nucleotides match TRBD1. CDR3 length: 13 residues. CDR1 FNHDT and CDR2 SITEND come from the germline V gene (reference sequence). CDR3 sequence: CASSLQGDAEQFF. The CDR3 bases that were read are TGTGCCAGCAGTCTTCAGGGGGACGCT.

A remark on this clone: These gene names are mouse names. The read terminates 4 residues ahead of where the CDR3 ends, so the germline J gene completes it. The chain employs TRBV13-3 and TRBJ2-1; tentative D call: TRBD2 (7 bases). This CDR3 region has 15 residues. V was shortened by 4 bases and J by 4 bases, with 15 bases between the two germline ends. From germline, CDR1 is NNHDY and CDR2 SYVADS. This chain's CDR3 is CASSPGEGGYAEQFF. The CDR3 DNA, read in part, is TGTGCCAGCAGTCCCGGGGAGGGGGGGTATGCT.

Details on this clone: The gene names here belong to mouse. The DNA ends 4 residues before the CDR3 does, and the rest of the CDR3 is filled in from the germline J gene. The V and J genes are TRBV13-1 and TRBJ2-4; TRBD2 matches at 7 bases. The V segment lost 1 base and the J segment 2 bases; nucleotides outside the gene matches: 4. Germline V gives CDR1 NSHNY, CDR2 SYGAGN. This CDR3 comprises 15 residues. CDR3 region: CASSDSLGDQNTLYF. The CDR3 DNA, read in part, is TGTGCCAGCAGTGATAGCCTGGGGGATCAAAAC.

This clone occurred a few times. Gene names are mouse gene names. With the read ending 4 residues before the CDR3 end, the germline J gene is used to fill in that end. The V and J genes are TRBV29 and TRBJ1-1; D remains unclear. Germline lookup yields CDR1 MSHET and CDR2 SYDVDS. This CDR3 region has 13 residues. Trimming cost V 2 bases and J 2 bases, with 6 bases left between them. The CDR3 here is CASSLQINTEVFF. Incomplete CDR3 DNA: TGTGCTAGCAGTTTACAGATCAACACA.

This clone was seen more than once but under ten times. Gene names and germline refer to mouse. The DNA ends 4 residues before the CDR3 does, and the rest of the CDR3 is filled in from the germline J gene. The rearrangement links TRBV13-1 to TRBJ2-1; 8 positions match TRBD1. Germline V gene sequence: CDR1 NSHNY, CDR2 SYGAGN. The V segment lost 5 bases and the J segment 3 bases; nucleotides outside the gene matches: 4. This CDR3 is 14 amino acids long. The CDR3 reads CASRYRGSYAEQFF. The covered CDR3 bases are TGTGCCAGCAGGTACAGGGGGAGCTATGCT.

This clone was observed a few times. Gene and germline names: mouse. The read halts 4 residues ahead of the CDR3 end, with the missing end drawn from the germline J gene. The chain couples TRBV29 to TRBJ2-7; no reliable D call. This CDR3 comprises 12 residues. V lost 4 bases and J 3 bases, leaving 7 bases between the germline ends. The germline gives CDR1 MSHET, CDR2 SYDVDS. The CDR3 DNA, read in part, is TGTGCTAGCAGTTCACAAGTCTAT. This translates into CASSSQVY. The CDR3 in full is CASSSQVYEQYF.

This clone was counted between two and nine times. The genes and germline here are from mouse. The CDR3 end is not reached by the read, which stops 4 residues before it; the germline J gene fills it in. This rearrangement joins TRBV13-3 to TRBJ1-1; TRBD1 agrees at 10 bases. The CDR3 spans 13 residues. CDR1 is NNHDY and CDR2 is SYVADS in the germline V gene. The CDR3 bases that were read are TGTGCCAGCAGCGCACGGGACAGGGGA. It codes for CASSARDRG. The full CDR3 sequence reads CASSARDRGEVFF.

In its sample, this clone was seen a few times. Gene names refer to mouse genes. The read ends 4 residues early relative to the CDR3; the germline J gene fills the gap. The rearrangement joins TRBV13-2 to TRBJ1-2, with TRBD1 matching 10 bases. The CDR3 extends over 14 amino acids. Per the germline V gene, CDR1 is NNHNN and CDR2 is SYGAGS (reference sequence). Trimming removed 5 bases from V and 1 base from J; junction bases left unmatched: 2. CDR3 amino acids: CASGGTGENSDYTF. The covered CDR3 bases are TGTGCCAGCGGAGGGACAGGGGAAAACTCC.

This clone was seen a few times. Germline and genes: mouse. The read halts 4 residues ahead of the CDR3 end, with the missing end drawn from the germline J gene. The chain recombines TRBV13-1 with TRBJ1-1; 9 bases fit TRBD1. After removal of 2 bases from V and 1 base from J, the junction contained 3 bases not matched to a gene. The germline V gene has CDR1 NSHNY and CDR2 SYGAGN. The CDR3 has 15 amino acids. CDR3 residues: CASSEETGGNTEVFF. CDR3 bases read: TGTGCCAGCAGTGAGGAGACAGGGGGGAACACA.

About this clone itself: Any gene name here is a mouse gene name. The read terminates 4 residues ahead of where the CDR3 ends, so the germline J gene completes it. The rearrangement links TRBV13-3 to TRBJ2-7; 11 bases map to TRBD2. Germline V gene sequence: CDR1 NNHDY, CDR2 SYVADS. CDR3 length: 14 residues. The sequenced CDR3 bases are TGTGCCAGCAGCGCGACTGGGGGGGGCCAT. Its translation is CASSATGGGH. The entire CDR3 sequence reads CASSATGGGHEQYF.

Details on this clone: Gene names and germline refer to mouse. The CDR3 extends 4 residues past the end of the read, so its final part is completed from the germline J gene. The V and J genes are TRBV31 and TRBJ2-5; 7 bases match TRBD2. Germline V CDR1 and CDR2: GKSSPN, SITVG. There are 15 residues in the CDR3. The J segment lost 2 bases and the V segment lost 0 bases, leaving 5 bases of the junction unmatched. Here the CDR3 reads CAWSLLGGVQDTQYF. The CDR3 bases that were read are TGTGCCTGGAGTCTATTGGGGGGAGTCCAAGAC.

Note on this clone: Gene names are the mouse ones. The read ends 4 residues early relative to the CDR3; the germline J gene fills the gap. The genes are TRBV31 and TRBJ2-2, with 9 nucleotides matching TRBD2. Germline lookup yields CDR1 GKSSPN and CDR2 SITVG. The CDR3 loop spans 15 amino acids. J gave up 3 bases and V 0 bases, and 2 bases lay outside the gene matches. The part of the CDR3 DNA that was read is TGTGCCTGGAGTCTCTGGGGGGGTGACACCGGG. Protein product: CAWSLWGGDTG. The whole CDR3 sequence reads CAWSLWGGDTGQLYF.

This clone occurred a few times. Mouse gene names apply. CDR3 bases read: TGCACCTGCAGTGCAGATCCCGGACAGGCT. Translation gives CTCSADPGQA. The CDR3 reads in full as CTCSADPGQAEQFF. The V and J genes are TRBV1 and TRBJ2-1; tentatively, D is TRBD1 (6 bases). The read terminates 4 residues ahead of where the CDR3 ends, so the germline J gene completes it. Germline assignment: CDR1 NSQYPW and CDR2 LRSPGD (reference sequence). The length of the CDR3 is 14 residues.

In this sample, this clone turned up a few times. Gene names refer to mouse genes. The DNA ends 4 residues before the CDR3 does, and the rest of the CDR3 is filled in from the germline J gene. The rearrangement links TRBV19 to TRBJ2-1, with D perhaps TRBD1 (6 bases). With 4 bases removed from V and 1 base from J, the gap between germline ends came to 12 bases. CDR3 length equals 15 residues. Germline lookup yields CDR1 FNHDT and CDR2 SITEND (reference sequence). The CDR3 spells CASSRPGQNYAEQFF. The sequenced CDR3 bases are TGTGCCAGCAGTCGTCCGGGACAAAACTATGCT. Complete variable domain (other parts from reference TRBV19 and TRBJ2-1): GGIITQTPKFLIGQEGQKLTLKCQQNFNHDTMYWYRQDSGKGLRLIYYSITENDLQKGDLSEGYDASREKKSSFSLTVTSAQKNEMAVFLCASSRPGQNYAEQFFGPGTRLTVL.

As concerns this clone: Gene names and germline match the mouse. The read gets to within 4 residues of the CDR3 end, and the germline J gene fills in the rest. The chain combines TRBV1 with TRBJ2-5; D remains unclear. This CDR3 is built from 14 residues. Germline V CDR1 and CDR2: NSQYPW, LRSPGD (reference sequence). Trimming pared 0 bases from V and 3 bases from J, leaving 7 bases between. The CDR3 loop reads CTCSADTTQDTQYF. CDR3 bases read: TGCACCTGCAGTGCAGATACCACTCAAGAC. Full variable domain (rest looked up from reference TRBV1 and TRBJ2-5): VTLLEQNPRWRLVPRGQAVNLRCILKNSQYPWMSWYQQDLQKQLQWLFTLRSPGDKEVKSLPGADYLATRVTDTELRLQVANMSQGRTLYCTCSADTTQDTQYFGPGTRLLVL.

Comments on this clone: The germline and genes are mouse ones. The read ends 4 residues shy of where the CDR3 ends; the end is completed using the germline J gene. V usage is TRBV17 and J usage is TRBJ1-4; 8 bases are shared with TRBD1. Germline V lookup: CDR1 MNHDT, CDR2 YYDKIL. The CDR3 sequence is 15 residues long. V gave up 1 base and J gave up 5 bases; unmatched junction bases: 3. The part of the CDR3 DNA that was read is TGTGCTAGCAGTAGAGGGACAGGGTTTAACGAA. Its protein is CASSRGTGFNE. The whole CDR3 reads CASSRGTGFNERLFF.

This clone appeared a few times. Gene names and germline match the mouse. From the germline J gene comes the end of the CDR3, since the read stops 4 residues before it. This chain joins TRBV16 and TRBJ2-3, with 13 bases aligning to TRBD2. This CDR3 is built from 17 residues. The trim removed 3 bases at V and 0 bases at J, leaving 3 bases unmatched. Germline assignment: CDR1 SGHSA and CDR2 FRNQAP. The sequenced part of the CDR3 DNA is TGTGCAAGCAGCTTCCGGGACTGGGGGGGTAGTGCAGAA. It is translated as CASSFRDWGGSAE. The entire CDR3 sequence reads CASSFRDWGGSAETLYF.

This clone occurred a few times. Here the gene names and germline are mouse. The read comes to an end 4 residues before the CDR3 does, leaving the germline J gene to fill in the end. This chain connects TRBV13-3 to TRBJ1-1, with 7 bases aligning to TRBD1. Germline V gene data show CDR1 as NNHDY and CDR2 as SYVADS. The junction had 6 bases not matched to a gene; V was cut back by 0 bases and J by 4 bases. This CDR3 is 15 amino acids long. CDR3 bases read: TGTGCCAGCAGTGATGAAGGGGGCAGAGGCACA. Translated, it gives CASSDEGGRGT. The full-length CDR3 reads as CASSDEGGRGTEVFF.

About this clone itself: The gene symbols are mouse symbols. The CDR3 extends 4 residues past the end of the read, so its final part is completed from the germline J gene. The V call is TRBV1, the J call TRBJ2-5, with D perhaps TRBD1 (7 bases). This CDR3 contains 16 residues. V was trimmed by 0 bases and J by 3 bases, leaving 13 bases between them. The germline gives CDR1 NSQYPW, CDR2 LRSPGD (reference sequence). This chain's CDR3 is CTCSADSGGQQDTQYF. The sequenced CDR3 bases are TGCACCTGCAGTGCAGATTCGGGGGGACAGCAAGAC.

There are a few counts of this clone. Any gene name here is a mouse gene name. The read halts 4 residues ahead of the CDR3 end, with the missing end drawn from the germline J gene. The chain carries TRBV29 and TRBJ2-7, with a weak D call TRBD1 (7 bases). This CDR3 region has 14 residues. V was cut by 5 bases and J by 1 base, with 12 bases left in between. CDR1 is MSHET, CDR2 SYDVDS, per germline. CDR3 DNA (partial): TGTGCTAGCAGTCCTGGGGACAGTTCCTAT. Protein product: CASSPGDSSY. The CDR3 as a whole reads CASSPGDSSYEQYF.

There are a few counts of this clone. The gene symbols are mouse symbols. The read comes to an end 4 residues before the CDR3 does, leaving the germline J gene to fill in the end. This chain connects TRBV19 to TRBJ2-4; TRBD2 aligns across 7 bases. This CDR3 has 15 residues. Trimming removed 2 bases from V and 0 bases from J; junction bases left unmatched: 3. CDR1 and CDR2 from the germline V gene are FNHDT and SITEND (reference sequence). The CDR3 DNA, read in part, is TGTGCCAGCAGTATTGATGGGGGGAGTCAAAAC. Residues: CASSIDGGSQN. The entire CDR3 protein is CASSIDGGSQNTLYF.

This clone showed up many times. Genes and germline come from the mouse. The read ends 4 residues before the CDR3 terminus; that terminus is restored from the germline J gene. This sequence joins TRBV13-3 and TRBJ2-5; 8 bases are shared with TRBD1. Germline V CDR1 and CDR2: NNHDY, SYVADS. The CDR3 runs 12 residues. CDR3 DNA, as far as it was read: TGTGCCAGCAACAGGGGGGAAGAC. Its protein product is CASNRGED. The whole CDR3 sequence is CASNRGEDTQYF.

There are a few counts of this clone. Germline and genes here are mouse. The CDR3 goes on 4 residues after the read ends, and that part is filled in from the germline J gene. The chain couples TRBV1 to TRBJ1-1; 8 bases are shared with TRBD1. Germline CDR1 and CDR2: NSQYPW and LRSPGD (reference sequence). The CDR3 is made up of 14 amino acids. The J segment lost 1 base and the V segment lost 8 bases, leaving 6 bases of the junction unmatched. Incomplete CDR3 DNA: TGCACCTGCGAAACCGGGACAGGGAACACA. Translating it yields CTCETGTGNT. In full, the CDR3 reads CTCETGTGNTEVFF.

As regards this clone: Gene names are the mouse ones. The read terminates 4 residues before the CDR3 end, so the remaining end is supplied by the germline J gene. The chain recombines TRBV13-2 with TRBJ1-1, with 9 positions matching TRBD1. There are 15 residues in the CDR3. Per germline, CDR1 NNHNN and CDR2 SYGAGS (reference sequence). J lost 4 bases, V lost 3 bases, and 7 bases had no gene match. The CDR3 bases that were read are TGTGCCAGCGGTGGATCGGACAGGGGAGGCACA. Translating it yields CASGGSDRGGT. Given in full, the CDR3 is CASGGSDRGGTEVFF.

A note on this clone: Genes here carry mouse names. The missing CDR3 end, 4 residues past where the read stops, is filled in from the germline J gene. The gene calls are TRBV1 and TRBJ2-2; 7 nucleotides align to TRBD1. CDR3 length: 15 amino acids. The germline CDR1 and CDR2 sequences are NSQYPW and LRSPGD (reference sequence). V lost 5 bases, J lost 0 bases, and 3 bases stayed unmatched. The CDR3 here is CTCSPGQTNTGQLYF. The covered CDR3 bases are TGCACCTGCAGTCCGGGACAGACAAACACCGGG.

This clone was seen only a few times. Gene names follow the mouse nomenclature. The read halts 4 residues ahead of the CDR3 end, with the missing end drawn from the germline J gene. The chain combines TRBV13-3 with TRBJ2-2, with 9 bases fitting TRBD2. The CDR3 runs 17 residues. CDR1 and CDR2 (germline): NNHDY, SYVADS. V was pared by 0 bases and J by 0 bases, with 3 bases of the junction left unmatched. The part of the CDR3 DNA that was read is TGTGCCAGCAGTGATGTAACTGGGGGGTCAAACACCGGG. Protein sequence: CASSDVTGGSNTG. The CDR3, in full, reads CASSDVTGGSNTGQLYF.

In its sample, this clone was seen a few times. The genes and germline here are from mouse. The read ends 4 residues early relative to the CDR3; the germline J gene fills the gap. The V and J genes are TRBV1 and TRBJ2-3; a weak D match, TRBD2 (6 bases). Germline CDR1 NSQYPW, CDR2 LRSPGD (reference sequence). This CDR3 region has 15 residues. V lost 1 base and J 2 bases, leaving 10 bases between the germline ends. CDR3 bases read: TGCACCTGCAGTGCAGCCGGGGGGATTGCAGAA. Its protein is CTCSAAGGIAE. The entire CDR3 protein is CTCSAAGGIAETLYF. Complete variable domain (other parts from reference TRBV1 and TRBJ2-3): VTLLEQNPRWRLVPRGQAVNLRCILKNSQYPWMSWYQQDLQKQLQWLFTLRSPGDKEVKSLPGADYLATRVTDTELRLQVANMSQGRTLYCTCSAAGGIAETLYFGSGTRLTVL.

Comment on this clone: Germline and genes here are mouse. CDR3 in amino acids: CASSAWGPYEQYF. Incomplete CDR3 DNA: TGTGCCAGCAGTGCCTGGGGCCCCTAT. The genes are TRBV13-3 and TRBJ2-7, with D perhaps TRBD2 (6 bases). The CDR3 end falls 4 residues outside the read, so it is completed with the germline J gene. Germline values: CDR1 NNHDY, CDR2 SYVADS. This CDR3 is built from 13 residues. Trimming pared 3 bases from V and 2 bases from J, leaving 9 bases between.